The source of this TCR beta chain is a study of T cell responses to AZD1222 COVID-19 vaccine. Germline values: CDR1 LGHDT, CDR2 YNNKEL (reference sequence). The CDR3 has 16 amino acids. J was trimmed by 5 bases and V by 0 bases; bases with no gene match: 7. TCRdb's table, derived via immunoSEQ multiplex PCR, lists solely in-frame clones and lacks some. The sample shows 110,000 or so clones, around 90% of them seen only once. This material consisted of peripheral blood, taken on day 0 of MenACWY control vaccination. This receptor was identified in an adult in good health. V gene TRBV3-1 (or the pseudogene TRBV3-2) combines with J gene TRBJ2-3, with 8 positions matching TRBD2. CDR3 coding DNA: TGTGCCAGCAGCCAAGAGCCCGGGGGGGCCGAAGATACGCAGTATTTT. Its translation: CASSQEPGGAEDTQYF.